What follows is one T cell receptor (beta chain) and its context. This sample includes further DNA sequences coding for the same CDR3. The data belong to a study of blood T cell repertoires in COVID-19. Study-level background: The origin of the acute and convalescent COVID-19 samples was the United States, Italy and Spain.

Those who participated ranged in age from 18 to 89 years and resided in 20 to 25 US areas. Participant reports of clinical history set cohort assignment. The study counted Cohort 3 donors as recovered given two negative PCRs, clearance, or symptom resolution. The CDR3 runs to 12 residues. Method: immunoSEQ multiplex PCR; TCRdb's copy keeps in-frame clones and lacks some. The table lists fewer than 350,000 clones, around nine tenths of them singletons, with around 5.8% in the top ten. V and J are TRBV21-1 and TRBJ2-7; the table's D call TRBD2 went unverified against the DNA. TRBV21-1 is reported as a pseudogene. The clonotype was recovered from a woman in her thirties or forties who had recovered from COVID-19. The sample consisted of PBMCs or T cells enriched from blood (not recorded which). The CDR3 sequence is CASSKPGYEQYF. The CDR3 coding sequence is TGTGCCAGCAGCAAACCGGGATACGAGCAGTACTTC.